Reported below is one T cell receptor beta chain. A much larger clone lies one base from this, so it may be a read error. This entry comes from a study of molecular identifiers for immune sequencing clone quantification. Study information: Across replicate runs, RNA obtained from approximately 20,000 or 100,000 naive CD8 cells was divided into five, with four undergoing sequencing.

TCRdb passed the PCR reads through MiXCR, listing each CDR3 protein once. The sample has some 650,000 distinct CDR3 sequences, 15% to 20% seen once. Per the germline V gene, CDR1 is SGHDT and CDR2 is YYEEEE. The CDR3 length is 15 residues. Sequences were obtained from naive CD8+ T cells from blood, with Jurkat cell RNA spiked in. Stated subset: FACS-sorted CD8+CD4-CCR7+CD45RA+ naive T cells. This TCR derives from a human donor in good health. Some libraries in this study had Jurkat cell RNA spiked in. The chain employs TRBV5-6 and TRBJ2-7, with D possibly matching TRBD1 (5 bases). Written as DNA, the CDR3 is TGTGCCAGCACAAAAGAACTGGGGCCAACCTACGGGCAGTACTTC. Protein product: CASTKELGPTYGQYF. Variable domain in full (rest from reference TRBV5-6 and TRBJ2-7): DAGVTQSPTHLIKTRGQQVTLRCSPKSGHDTVSWYQQALGQGPQFIFQYYEEEERQRGNFPDRFSGHQFPNYSSELNVNALLLGDSALYLCASTKELGPTYGQYFGPGTRLTVT.